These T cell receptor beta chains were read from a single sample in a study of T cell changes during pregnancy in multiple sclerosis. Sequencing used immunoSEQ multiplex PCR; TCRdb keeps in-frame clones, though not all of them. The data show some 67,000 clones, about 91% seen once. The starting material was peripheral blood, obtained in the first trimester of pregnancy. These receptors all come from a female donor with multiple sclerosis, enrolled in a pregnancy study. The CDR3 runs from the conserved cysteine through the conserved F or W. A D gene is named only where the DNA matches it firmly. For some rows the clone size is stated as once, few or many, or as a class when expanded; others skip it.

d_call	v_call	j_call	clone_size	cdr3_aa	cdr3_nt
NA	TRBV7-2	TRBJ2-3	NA	CASSLVIDTQYF	TGTGCCAGCAGCTTAGTTATAGATACGCAGTATTTT
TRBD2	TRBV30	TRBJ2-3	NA	CAWSSLSGGRGDTQYF	TGTGCCTGGAGTTCCCTTAGCGGGGGCCGGGGAGATACGCAGTATTTT
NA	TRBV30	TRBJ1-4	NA	CAWNRGWGEELFF	TGTGCCTGGAATCGGGGGTGGGGTGAAGAACTGTTTTTT
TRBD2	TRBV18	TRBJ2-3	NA	CASSPKVLAGDTDTQYF	TGTGCCAGCTCACCAAAGGTGCTAGCGGGGGACACAGATACGCAGTATTTT
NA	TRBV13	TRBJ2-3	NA	CASSRRGSMGDTQYF	TGTGCCAGCAGCCGCCGGGGGTCGATGGGCGATACGCAGTATTTT
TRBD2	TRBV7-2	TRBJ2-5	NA	CASSSGLAGGGETQYF	TGTGCCAGCAGCTCAGGACTAGCGGGGGGCGGAGAGACCCAGTACTTC
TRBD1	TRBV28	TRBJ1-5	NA	CASRMSRDRGNQPQHF	TGTGCCAGCAGAATGTCTCGGGACAGGGGCAATCAGCCCCAGCATTTT
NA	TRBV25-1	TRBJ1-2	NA	CASSAGPGYTF	TGTGCCAGCAGTGCTGGGCCGGGCTACACCTTC
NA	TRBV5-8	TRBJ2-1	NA	CASSGQYNEQFF	TGTGCCAGCAGCGGACAGTACAATGAGCAGTTCTTC
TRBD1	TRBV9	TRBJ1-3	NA	CASSVETGGYPFSSGNTIYF	TGTGCCAGCAGCGTAGAAACAGGGGGCTATCCCTTTTCCTCTGGAAACACCATATATTTT
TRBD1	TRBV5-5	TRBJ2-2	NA	CASRLPGQGNTGELFF	TGTGCCAGCAGGTTGCCGGGACAGGGTAACACCGGGGAGCTGTTTTTT
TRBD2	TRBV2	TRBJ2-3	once	CASSVPASGAETTSTDTQYF	TGTGCCAGCAGTGTACCGGCTAGCGGGGCCGAAACCACAAGCACAGATACGCAGTATTTT
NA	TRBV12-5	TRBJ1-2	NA	CASGLDGRGYTF	TGTGCTAGTGGTTTGGACGGTCGGGGCTACACCTTC
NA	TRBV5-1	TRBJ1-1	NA	CASTENTEAFF	TGCGCCAGCACAGAGAACACTGAAGCTTTCTTT
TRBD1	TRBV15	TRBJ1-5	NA	CATSRLTGGVNQPQHF	TGTGCCACCAGCAGATTGACAGGGGGTGTCAATCAGCCCCAGCATTTT
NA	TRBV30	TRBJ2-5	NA	CAWTEAAQETQYF	TGTGCCTGGACCGAGGCAGCCCAAGAGACCCAGTACTTC
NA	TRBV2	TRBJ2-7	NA	CAINRDYEQYF	TGTGCCATTAACAGGGACTACGAGCAGTACTTC
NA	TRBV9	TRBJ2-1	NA	CASSVGGGAHEQFF	TGTGCCAGCAGCGTAGGAGGGGGTGCTCATGAGCAGTTCTTC
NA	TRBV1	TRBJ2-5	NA	CTSSLLAVQETQYF	TGCACCAGCAGCCTGCTAGCGGTCCAAGAGACCCAGTACTTC
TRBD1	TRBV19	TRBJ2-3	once	CASSISTGGTDTQYF	TGTGCCAGTAGTATATCGACAGGGGGCACAGATACGCAGTATTTT
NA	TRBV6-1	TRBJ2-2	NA	CASSDFLTGELFF	TGTGCCAGCAGTGACTTTCTTACCGGGGAGCTGTTTTTT
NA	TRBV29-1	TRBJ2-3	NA	CSVDQGISTDTQYF	TGCAGCGTTGACCAGGGGATCAGCACAGATACGCAGTATTTT
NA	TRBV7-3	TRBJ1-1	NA	CASRQMVVYTEAFF	TGTGCCAGCAGACAGATGGTTGTGTACACTGAAGCTTTCTTT
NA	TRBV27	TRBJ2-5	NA	CASRRRQETQYF	TGTGCCAGCAGACGCAGGCAAGAGACCCAGTACTTC
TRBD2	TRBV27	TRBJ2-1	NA	CASRASGSPYNEQFF	TGTGCCAGCAGGGCTAGCGGGTCTCCCTACAATGAGCAGTTCTTC
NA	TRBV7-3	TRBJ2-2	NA	CASSWGPNTGELFF	TGTGCCAGCAGCTGGGGCCCGAACACCGGGGAGCTGTTTTTT
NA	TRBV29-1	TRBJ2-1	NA	CSLGQGMNEQFF	TGCAGCCTGGGCCAGGGGATGAACGAGCAGTTCTTC
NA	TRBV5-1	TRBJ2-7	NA	CASSLYSYYEQYF	TGCGCCAGCAGCTTGTACTCTTACTACGAGCAGTACTTC
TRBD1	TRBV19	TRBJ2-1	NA	CASGQTGANEQFF	TGTGCCAGTGGACAGACAGGGGCTAATGAGCAGTTCTTC
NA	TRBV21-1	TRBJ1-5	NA	CASSPHGTGGVGQPQHF	TGTGCCAGCAGCCCCCACGGGACAGGGGGAGTAGGGCAGCCCCAGCATTTT
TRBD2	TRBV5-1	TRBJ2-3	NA	CASKLAGYSDTQYF	TGCGCCAGTAAACTAGCGGGGTACTCCGATACGCAGTATTTT
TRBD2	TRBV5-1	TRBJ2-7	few	CASSSSGGEGEQYF	TGCGCCAGCAGCTCTAGCGGGGGGGAGGGCGAGCAGTACTTC
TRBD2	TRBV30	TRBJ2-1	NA	CAWSNLAGGFMIF	TGTGCCTGGAGTAACCTAGCGGGGGGCTTTATGATCTTC
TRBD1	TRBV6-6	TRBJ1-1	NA	CASGPGQGNTEAFF	TGTGCCAGCGGTCCGGGACAGGGGAACACTGAAGCTTTCTTT
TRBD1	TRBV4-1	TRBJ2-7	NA	CASSQEGYRGNEQYF	TGCGCCAGCAGCCAAGAGGGTTACAGGGGAAACGAGCAGTACTTC
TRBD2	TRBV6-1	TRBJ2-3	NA	CASSGERGDTQYF	TGTGCCAGCAGTGGTGAGCGGGGGGATACGCAGTATTTT
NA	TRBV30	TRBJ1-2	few	CAWTGISNYGYTF	TGTGCCTGGACAGGGATATCAAACTATGGCTACACCTTC
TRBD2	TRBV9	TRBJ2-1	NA	CASSVEPYGTSGIFYNEQFF	TGTGCCAGCAGCGTAGAGCCATACGGGACTAGCGGGATATTCTACAATGAGCAGTTCTTC
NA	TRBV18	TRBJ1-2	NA	CASSPTDGGLYGYTF	TGTGCCAGCTCACCCACCGACGGAGGCCTCTATGGCTACACCTTC
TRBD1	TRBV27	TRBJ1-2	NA	CASSQRTGGFNYGYTF	TGTGCCAGCAGTCAACGGACAGGGGGTTTTAACTATGGCTACACCTTC
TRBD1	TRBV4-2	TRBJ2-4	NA	CASSQSQPLTGGADSQIQYF	TGTGCCAGCAGCCAAAGCCAGCCGCTGACAGGGGGTGCCGATTCCCAGATTCAGTACTTC
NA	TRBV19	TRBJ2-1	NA	CASNAQLAPKGEQFF	TGTGCCAGTAACGCCCAGTTAGCGCCAAAAGGTGAGCAGTTCTTC
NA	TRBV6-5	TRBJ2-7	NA	CASSYSRNPSYEQYF	TGTGCCAGCAGTTACTCGAGGAACCCCTCCTACGAGCAGTACTTC
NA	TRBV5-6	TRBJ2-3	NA	CASSFSYRAGWATDTQYF	TGTGCCAGCAGCTTCTCCTATCGTGCTGGGTGGGCGACAGATACGCAGTATTTT
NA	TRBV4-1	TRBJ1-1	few	CASSREGARMNTEAFF	TGCGCCAGCAGCCGAGAAGGGGCGCGAATGAACACTGAAGCTTTCTTT
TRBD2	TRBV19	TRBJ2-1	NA	CASSIDAGLVDDEQFF	TGTGCCAGTAGTATAGATGCCGGACTAGTCGACGATGAGCAGTTCTTC
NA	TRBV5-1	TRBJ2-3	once	CASSTDSQNTQYF	TGCGCCAGCAGTACGGACTCACAGAATACGCAGTATTTT
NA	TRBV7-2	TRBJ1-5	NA	CASSLAVLQGSQPQHF	TGTGCCAGCAGCTTAGCGGTCCTCCAGGGGAGTCAGCCCCAGCATTTT
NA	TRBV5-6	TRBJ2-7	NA	CASSSPAYEQYF	TGTGCCAGCAGCTCCCCCGCCTACGAGCAGTACTTC
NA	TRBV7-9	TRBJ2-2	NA	CASSLDRNTGELFF	TGTGCCAGCAGCTTAGACAGAAACACCGGGGAGCTGTTTTTT
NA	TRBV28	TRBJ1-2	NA	CASSSQGLDYGYTF	TGTGCCAGCAGTTCCCAGGGCCTAGACTATGGCTACACCTTC
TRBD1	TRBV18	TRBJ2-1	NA	CASSGTSAGGSYNEQFF	TGTGCCAGCTCAGGAACCTCCGCAGGGGGCTCCTACAATGAGCAGTTCTTC
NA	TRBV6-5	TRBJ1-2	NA	CASSSGKEFGYTF	TGTGCCAGCAGTTCAGGGAAAGAGTTTGGCTACACCTTC
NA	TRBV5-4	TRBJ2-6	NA	CAGNRASGANVLTF	TGTGCCGGTAACAGGGCCTCTGGGGCCAACGTCCTGACTTTC